These 10 T cell receptor beta chains were all obtained from the same sample, sequenced in a study of shared clonotypes between healthy human individuals. Sequenced by immunoSEQ multiplex PCR; TCRdb stores in-frame clones only, minus some. The table includes some 800,000 clones, around 93% detected once. Naive-designated CD8 cells lacked CD45RO, were positively enriched for CCR7, and omitted terminally differentiated effector memory CD45RA+ cells. Sequencing input: naive CD8+ T cells sorted from blood. The receptors shown here come from a man aged 25-45 years in good health.

The chain links TRBV27 to TRBJ2-1, with D possibly being TRBD2 (6 bases). Trimming stripped 5 bases from V and 13 bases from J, with 18 bases between. Germline CDR1 and CDR2: MNHEY and SMNVEV (reference sequence). This CDR3 is built from 13 residues. The DNA for the CDR3 is TGTGCCAGCAGTCAACTTCCCCCTAGCGTTCAGTTCTTC. It translates to CASSQLPPSVQFF.

The chain couples TRBV28 to TRBJ1-2, with D uncertain. V lost 5 bases and J 3 bases, leaving 16 bases between the germline ends. This CDR3 region has 15 residues. CDR1 and CDR2 (germline): MDHEN, SYDVKM. CDR3 amino acids: CASSQPPRVHYGYTF. The CDR3 DNA is TGTGCCAGCAGTCAACCCCCCCGGGTGCACTATGGCTACACCTTC.

The chain has TRBV29-1 and TRBJ1-2; possible D gene TRBD1, 5 bases. V was clipped by 0 bases and J by 4 bases, with 9 bases between them. CDR1 is SQVTM, CDR2 ANQGSEA, per germline. CDR3 length equals 13 residues. Here the CDR3 reads CSVEDAGSYGYTF. The CDR3 DNA is TGCAGCGTTGAAGATGCAGGGTCCTATGGCTACACCTTC.

The chain couples TRBV27 to TRBJ2-1, with no clear D. Trimming removed 0 bases at V and 5 bases at J, with 5 bases between. Germline CDR1 and CDR2: MNHEY and SMNVEV (reference sequence). The CDR3 length is 13 residues. The DNA of the CDR3 is TGTGCCAGCAGTTTATCGCTCGACAATGAGCAGTTCTTC. Residues: CASSLSLDNEQFF.

This rearrangement joins TRBV28 to TRBJ2-2; D gene uncertain. Trimming pared 5 bases from V and 3 bases from J, leaving 10 bases between. The CDR3 is 14 amino acids. Per germline, CDR1 MDHEN and CDR2 SYDVKM. The CDR3 protein is CASSPGPYTGELFF. CDR3 DNA sequence: TGTGCCAGCAGTCCCGGACCTTACACCGGGGAGCTGTTTTTT.

The CDR3 reads CASSWGLVSANTGELFF. CDR3 coding DNA: TGCGCCAGCAGCTGGGGACTAGTTAGCGCGAACACCGGGGAGCTGTTTTTT. This chain uses TRBV5-1 with TRBJ2-2, with TRBD2 matching over 8 bases. The CDR3 extends over 17 amino acids. Germline V gene lookup returns CDR1 SGHRS and CDR2 YFSETQ. J was trimmed by 0 bases and V by 3 bases; bases with no gene match: 7.

The V and J genes are TRBV12-5 and TRBJ2-1; D is unclear. In germline, CDR1 is LGHNT, CDR2 FRNRAP. The CDR3 sequence is 11 residues long. The V and J ends lost 4 bases and 8 bases respectively, with 6 bases between them. This CDR3 is CASGWSDEQFF. CDR3 nucleotide sequence: TGTGCTAGTGGTTGGTCTGATGAGCAGTTCTTC.

This clone is labeled medium-sized. V usage is TRBV2 and J usage is TRBJ1-1; unclear D gene. Germline V CDR1 and CDR2: SNHLY, FYNNEI. CDR3 length equals 17 residues. V lost 6 bases to trimming and J lost 2 bases, with 22 bases between them. The CDR3 spells CASRNPLMEAGNTEAFF. DNA for the CDR3: TGTGCCAGCAGAAACCCTCTCATGGAGGCAGGAAACACTGAAGCTTTCTTT. The full variable domain, its missing parts supplied by reference TRBV2 and TRBJ1-1, is EPEVTQTPSHQVTQMGQEVILRCVPISNHLYFYWYRQILGQKVEFLVSFYNNEISEKSEIFDDQFSVERPDGSNFTLKIRSTKLEDSAMYFCASRNPLMEAGNTEAFFGQGTRLTVV.

V usage is TRBV5-1 and J usage is TRBJ2-2; D tentatively fits TRBD1 or TRBD2 (5 bases each). Germline CDR1 reads SGHRS; CDR2 reads YFSETQ. The CDR3 runs 16 residues. Trimming stripped 2 bases from V and 6 bases from J, with 17 bases between. CDR3 region: CASSFEAAGLPGELFF. The CDR3 DNA is TGCGCCAGCAGCTTCGAAGCGGCAGGGCTCCCCGGGGAGCTGTTTTTT.

The rearrangement links TRBV27 to TRBJ2-1; D is ambiguous. With 7 bases removed from V and 7 bases from J, the gap between germline ends came to 20 bases. Germline V CDR1 and CDR2: MNHEY, SMNVEV (reference sequence). The CDR3 consists of 15 residues. CDR3 protein: CASKIGTRGENEQFF. DNA for the CDR3: TGTGCCAGCAAGATTGGTACCCGAGGAGAGAATGAGCAGTTCTTC.